This TCR beta chain derives from a study of T cell responses to AZD1222 COVID-19 vaccine. Points from the study as a whole: Spike-specific TCR breadth and depth went up after people got two AZD1222 doses. The donors showed a predominance of white British ancestry and of females, with possible underestimation of clonal diversity.

Some second doses came at about 4 weeks and others at about 12 weeks; these were pooled. A word on this clone: The antigen remains unidentified.

Profiling relied on immunoSEQ multiplex PCR, and the TCRdb table lists in-frame clones only, not all of them. Of about 160,000 clones in the sample, about 92% are singletons; the top ten hold approximately 3.6%. Germline CDR1 reads KGHSH; CDR2 reads LQKENI. The V and J ends lost 3 bases and 5 bases respectively, with 10 bases between them. CDR3 size: 13 residues. This chain joins TRBV18 and TRBJ2-5; weak D call: TRBD1 (6 bases). The material was peripheral blood, obtained 28 days after the second AZD1222 dose. The origin of this receptor is an adult who received the AZD1222 COVID-19 vaccine. The CDR3 reads CASSPNREETQYF. The CDR3 DNA follows: TGTGCCAGCTCACCTAACAGGGAGGAGACCCAGTACTTC.